This TCR beta chain appears in the sequencing data of a study of blood T cell repertoires in COVID-19. Looking at the study overall: Whether acute or convalescent, the COVID-19 samples came from the United States, Italy and Spain. The analysed material was cDNA or gDNA that came from T cells, B-cell-depleted T cells, or PBMCs.

In the study's own analysis: Reference gene primer amplification gave estimated nucleated cell counts. Repertoires were generated with immunoSEQ multiplex PCR, while TCRdb's copy carries only in-frame clones and drops some. V, J and clone size were drawn from that table, and D and trimming were deduced from the DNA. The sample holds 70,000 or so clones, 75% to 95% seen once. CDR1 and CDR2 (germline): LGHNA, YSLEER. The CDR3 is 17 amino acids. Losses at the gene ends were 3 bases for V and 3 bases for J; bases not matched to a gene: 9. Sequencing input: peripheral blood. The J gene is TRBJ2-3, the V gene TRBV4-3; the match to TRBD2 covers 10 bases. The clonotype originates from a woman aged 18-29 years with acute or convalescent COVID-19. The CDR3 nucleotides are TGCGCCAGCAGCCAGGGTACTAGCGGGATGGGAACAGATACGCAGTATTTT. Protein sequence: CASSQGTSGMGTDTQYF.